This T cell receptor (beta chain) originates from a study of regulatory T cells in long-lasting Graves disease (dated by TCRdb to the early 2020s). For the wider study: Persistent Graves' disease was defined as antithyroid drug treatment for over 5 years with persistently positive TSH receptor autoantibodies. This study used TCR sequencing and RNA sequencing of peripheral blood to compare persistent Graves' disease patients against newly diagnosed Graves' disease patients. The study was registered as a clinical trial and conducted in China. A total of some 35 samples underwent TCR sequencing, from about 13 patients with persistent Graves' disease and some 20 patients with newly diagnosed Graves' disease. In the clinical cohort, patients with persistent Graves' disease had used antithyroid drugs for an average of approximately eleven years. Study-wide findings and limitations: A larger number of public clonotypes was shared among persistent patients (fewer than 3,000) than among newly diagnosed patients (around 870). Persistent disease showed preferential use of TRBV28, TRBJ1-2 and TRBJ2-5, whereas newly diagnosed disease favored TRBV20-1 and TRBJ2-1. The study examined only peripheral blood because the primary lesion, thyroid tissue, could not be accessed. Only the TCR beta chain was sequenced and analyzed. Compared with newly diagnosed patients, patients with persistent Graves' disease had lower TCR Shannon entropy and fewer highly expanded clones, which suggests clonal expansion. The small sample size was acknowledged by the authors as a limitation that may reduce accuracy.

Library generation was performed with multiplex PCR. These reads were obtained on an Illumina HiSeq 4000. CDR3 regions were amplified by Arm-PCR with iRepertoire HTBI primers to construct TCR beta libraries. Before sequencing, the PCR products went through gel purification. As for the authors' bioinformatics: Gene usage analysis of CDR3 amino acid clonotypes used the 55 to 65 TRBV and 12 to 15 TRBJ segments found across samples. Filtered high-quality paired reads were merged into contigs using COPE and FqMerger. BLAST was used to align contigs to IMGT TRBV, TRBD and TRBJ reference genes, with CDR3 defined following IMGT. Clonotypes above 0.1% frequency were classified as highly expanded clones. Repertoire diversity was measured by Shannon entropy, and V-J evenness by the Gini coefficient. A clonotype found in more than one individual was treated as public. TCRdb itself trimmed the public reads at Q25 with fastp, ran MiXCR and retained productive beta chains. Entries that share a CDR3 protein sequence are merged under the most common genes and DNA. TCRdb, rather than the study authors, made the V and J calls. This sample is represented by roughly 360,000 distinct CDR3 sequences; roughly 25% of them were singletons. The ten largest clonotypes hold less than 30% of the sample.

To note about this clonotype: The specificity of this receptor is unknown. No much larger clone exists at a distance of one base, and base qualities are not known.

The label giving this sample's time point can be read as: persistent/refractory GD, antithyroid drugs over 5 years with positive TRAb. RNA was extracted from PBMCs in TRIzol for both TCR sequencing and RNA sequencing. Graves' disease was diagnosed according to American Thyroid Association guidelines. Patients for the study were recruited at an endocrinology department in Xi'an, China. From each patient, about 9.7 milliliters of peripheral blood was collected into an EDTA anticoagulant tube. PBMCs were isolated by Ficoll Paque Plus density gradient separation without further T cell sorting. RNA quality was checked with an Agilent 2100 Bioanalyzer and agarose gel, and concentration with a NanoDrop 2000. The CDR3 runs 13 residues from the cysteine to the phenylalanine. Only CDR3 DNA is held: 39 bases, read in frame from base 1. The germline V gene encodes CDR1 SGHRS and CDR2 YFSETQ. V gives up 5 bases and J gives up 5 bases, and the segment between their germline ends measures 14 bases.

The material was peripheral blood mononuclear cells (PBMCs), obtained when the disease was refractory, from a patient treated with antithyroid drugs. This sequence originates from a woman in her thirties or forties with Graves disease. Donor details come from another sample of the same person, matched by shared clones. Recombination joined TRBV5-1 with TRBJ2-7; the D gene assignment is perhaps TRBD1 or TRBD2, with each matching 5 bases. Here is the DNA: TGCGCCAGCAGGTATGAACAGGAGGACGAGCAGTACTTC. This is translated as CASRYEQEDEQYF.